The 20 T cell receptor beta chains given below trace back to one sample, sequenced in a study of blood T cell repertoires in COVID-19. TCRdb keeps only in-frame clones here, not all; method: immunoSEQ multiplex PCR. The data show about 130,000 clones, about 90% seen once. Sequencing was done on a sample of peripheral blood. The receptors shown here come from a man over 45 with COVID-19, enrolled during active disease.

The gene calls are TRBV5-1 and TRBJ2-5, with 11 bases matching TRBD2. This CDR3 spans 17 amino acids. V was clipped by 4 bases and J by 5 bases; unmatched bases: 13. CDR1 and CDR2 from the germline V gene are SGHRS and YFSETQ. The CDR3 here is CASSPGLLAGAGETQYF. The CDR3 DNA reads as TGCGCCAGCAGCCCGGGATTACTAGCGGGAGCCGGGGAGACCCAGTACTTC.

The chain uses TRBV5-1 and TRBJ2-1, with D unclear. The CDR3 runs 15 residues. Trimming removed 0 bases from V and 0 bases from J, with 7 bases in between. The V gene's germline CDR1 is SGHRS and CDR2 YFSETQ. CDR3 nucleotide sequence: TGCGCCAGCAGCTTGGAACGGAGCTCCTACAATGAGCAGTTCTTC. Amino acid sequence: CASSLERSSYNEQFF.

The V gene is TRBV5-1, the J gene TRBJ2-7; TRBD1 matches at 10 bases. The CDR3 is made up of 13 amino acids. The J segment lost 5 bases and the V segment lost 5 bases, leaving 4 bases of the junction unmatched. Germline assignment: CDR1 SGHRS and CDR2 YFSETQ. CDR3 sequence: CASRGQGINEQYF. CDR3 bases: TGCGCCAGCAGGGGACAGGGGATAAACGAGCAGTACTTC.

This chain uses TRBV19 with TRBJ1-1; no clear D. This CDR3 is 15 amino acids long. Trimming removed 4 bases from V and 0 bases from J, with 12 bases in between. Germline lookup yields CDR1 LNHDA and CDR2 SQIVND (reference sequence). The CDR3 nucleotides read TGTGCCAGTAGTAAAAGTCGAGTCTTGAACACTGAAGCTTTCTTT. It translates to CASSKSRVLNTEAFF.

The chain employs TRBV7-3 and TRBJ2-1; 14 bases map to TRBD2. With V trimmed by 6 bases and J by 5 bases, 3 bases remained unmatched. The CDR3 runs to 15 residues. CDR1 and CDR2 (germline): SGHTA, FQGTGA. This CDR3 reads CASSMGLAGDNEQFF. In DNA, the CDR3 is TGTGCCAGCAGTATGGGACTAGCGGGGGACAATGAGCAGTTCTTC. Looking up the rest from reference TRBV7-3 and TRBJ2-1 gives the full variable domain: GAGVSQTPSNKVTEKGKYVELRCDPISGHTALYWYRQSLGQGPEFLIYFQGTGAADDSGLPNDRFFAVRPEGSVSTLKIQRTERGDSAVYLCASSMGLAGDNEQFFGPGTRLTVL.

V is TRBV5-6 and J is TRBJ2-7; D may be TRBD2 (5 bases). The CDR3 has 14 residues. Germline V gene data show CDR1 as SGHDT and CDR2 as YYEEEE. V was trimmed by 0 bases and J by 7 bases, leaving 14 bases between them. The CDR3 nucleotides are TGTGCCAGCAGCTTGGCCCGGCTACCGGGGGAGCAGTACGTC. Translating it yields CASSLARLPGEQYV.

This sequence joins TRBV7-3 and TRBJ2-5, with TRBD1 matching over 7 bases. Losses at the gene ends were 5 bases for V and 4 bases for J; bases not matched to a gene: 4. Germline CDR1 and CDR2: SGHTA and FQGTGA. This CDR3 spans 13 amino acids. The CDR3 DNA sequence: TGTGCCAGCAGCACAGGGGTTGGAGAGACCCAGTACTTC. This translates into CASSTGVGETQYF.

This CDR3 reads CSARWEKLFF. CDR3 DNA sequence: TGCAGTGCTCGGTGGGAAAAACTGTTTTTT. The rearrangement joins TRBV20-1 to TRBJ1-4, with D hard to call. CDR3 size: 10 residues. With 5 bases removed from V and 8 bases from J, the gap between germline ends came to 6 bases. CDR1 and CDR2 (germline): DFQATT, SNEGSKA (reference sequence).

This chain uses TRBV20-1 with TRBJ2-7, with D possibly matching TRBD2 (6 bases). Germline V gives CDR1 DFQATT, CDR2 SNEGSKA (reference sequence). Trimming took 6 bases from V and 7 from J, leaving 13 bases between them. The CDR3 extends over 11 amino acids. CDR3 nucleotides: TGCAGTGCCCCTGAGACTAGGGAGCAGTACTTC. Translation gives CSAPETREQYF.

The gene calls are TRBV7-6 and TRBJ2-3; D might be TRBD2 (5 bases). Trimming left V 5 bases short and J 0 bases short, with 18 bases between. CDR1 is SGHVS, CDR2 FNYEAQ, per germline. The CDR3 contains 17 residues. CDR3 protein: CASSPPSPGPSTDTQYF. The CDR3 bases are TGTGCCAGCAGCCCCCCTAGCCCCGGGCCGAGCACAGATACGCAGTATTTT.

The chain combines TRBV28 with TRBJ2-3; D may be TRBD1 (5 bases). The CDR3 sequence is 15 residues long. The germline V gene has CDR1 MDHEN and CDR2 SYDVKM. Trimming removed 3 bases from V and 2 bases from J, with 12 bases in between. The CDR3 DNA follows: TGTGCCAGCAGTTTGACAGTAGATGACACAGATACGCAGTATTTT. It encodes CASSLTVDDTDTQYF.

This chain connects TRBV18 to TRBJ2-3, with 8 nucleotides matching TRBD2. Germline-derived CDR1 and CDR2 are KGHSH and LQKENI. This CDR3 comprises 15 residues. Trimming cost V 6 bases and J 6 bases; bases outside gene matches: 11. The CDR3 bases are TGTGCCAGCTCTCTCCAAGCGGGAGTGTTGGATACGCAGTATTTT. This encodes CASSLQAGVLDTQYF.

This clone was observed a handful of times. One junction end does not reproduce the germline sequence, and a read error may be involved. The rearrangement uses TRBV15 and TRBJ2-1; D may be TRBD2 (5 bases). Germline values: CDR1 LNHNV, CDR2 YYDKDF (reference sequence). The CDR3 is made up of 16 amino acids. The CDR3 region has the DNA TGTGCCACCAGCGGAGATCATGGGAGCTCCTACAATGAGCAGTTCTTC. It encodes CATSGDHGSSYNEQFF.

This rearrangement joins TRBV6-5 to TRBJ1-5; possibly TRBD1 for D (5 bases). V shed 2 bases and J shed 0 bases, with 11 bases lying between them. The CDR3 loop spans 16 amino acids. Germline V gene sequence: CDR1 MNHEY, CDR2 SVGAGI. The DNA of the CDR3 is TGTGCCAGCAGTTACGAGGGGCGGGGTAGCAATCAGCCCCAGCATTTT. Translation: CASSYEGRGSNQPQHF.

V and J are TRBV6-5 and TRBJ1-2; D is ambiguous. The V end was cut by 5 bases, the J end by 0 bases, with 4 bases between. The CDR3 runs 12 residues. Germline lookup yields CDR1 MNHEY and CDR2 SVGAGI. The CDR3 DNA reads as TGTGCCAGCAGTCGGGCTAACTATGGCTACACCTTC. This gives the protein CASSRANYGYTF.

CDR3 in amino acids: CASSARLAGADTQYF. The CDR3 DNA follows: TGTGCCAGCAGCGCGCGACTAGCGGGAGCCGATACGCAGTATTTT. The V gene is TRBV7-6, the J gene TRBJ2-3, with TRBD2 matching over 12 bases. With 5 bases clipped from V and 6 bases from J, the junction kept 6 bases outside the gene matches. This CDR3 region has 15 residues. Germline lookup yields CDR1 SGHVS and CDR2 FNYEAQ.

This chain's CDR3 is CASSIRRGYGYTF. The CDR3 coding sequence is TGTGCCAGTAGTATCCGCAGGGGCTATGGCTACACCTTC. This chain uses TRBV19 with TRBJ1-2; tentatively, D is TRBD1 (6 bases). This CDR3 has 13 amino acids. The V gene lost 3 bases and the J gene lost 4 bases, with 9 bases spanning the gap. Germline assignment: CDR1 LNHDA and CDR2 SQIVND (reference sequence).

The DNA for the CDR3 is TGTGCCAGCAGTTTATCCCCGGACAGCCAAGAGACCCAGTACTTC. Residues: CASSLSPDSQETQYF. The rearrangement links TRBV28 to TRBJ2-5; D might be TRBD1 (6 bases). Trimming took off 1 base at V and 1 base at J, with 10 bases between the two ends. Germline CDR1 is MDHEN and CDR2 is SYDVKM. The CDR3 has 15 amino acids.

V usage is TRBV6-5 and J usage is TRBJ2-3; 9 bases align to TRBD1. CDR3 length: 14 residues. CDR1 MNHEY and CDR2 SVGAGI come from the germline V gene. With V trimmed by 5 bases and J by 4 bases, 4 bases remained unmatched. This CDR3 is CASSRGQGSDTQYF. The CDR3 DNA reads TGTGCCAGCAGTCGGGGACAGGGTTCAGATACGCAGTATTTT.

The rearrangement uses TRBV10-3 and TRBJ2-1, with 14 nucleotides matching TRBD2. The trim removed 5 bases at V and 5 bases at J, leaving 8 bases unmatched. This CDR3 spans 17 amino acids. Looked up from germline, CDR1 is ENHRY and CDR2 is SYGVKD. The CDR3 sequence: CAISFGLAGGSHNEQFF. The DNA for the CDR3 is TGTGCCATCAGTTTTGGACTAGCGGGAGGAAGCCACAATGAGCAGTTCTTC.